This T cell receptor (beta chain) was sequenced for a study of blood T cells in healthy people across ages. Together with a sample-barcoded 5' primer, a J-beta primer mix was included in a second PCR lasting about 7 to 12 cycles. In TCRdb, the 5' RACE reads were re-called with MiXCR into one record per CDR3 protein. This table has about 1 million distinct CDR3 sequences, under 45% appearing once. Comment on this clonotype: Its antigen is not identified.

The CDR3 spans 19 residues. J was trimmed by 5 bases and V by 3 bases; bases with no gene match: 17. Germline loops: CDR1 ENHRY, CDR2 SYGVKD. Overall study findings and caveats: With donor CMV status unknown, expanded clonotype changes were possibly confounded.

The J gene is TRBJ2-1, the V gene TRBV10-3; 9 nucleotides match TRBD2. Sequenced sample: blood. The source of this sequence is a woman aged 55-70 years in good health. The CDR3 protein is CAISDNLLRSSGNDNEQFF. Written as DNA, the CDR3 is TGTGCCATCAGTGACAACCTACTGCGGTCTAGCGGGAACGACAATGAGCAGTTCTTC.